This T cell receptor (beta chain) was observed in a study of blood T cell repertoires in COVID-19. Study-wide background: COVID-19 samples, acute and convalescent, were from the United States, Italy and Spain. The analysed material was cDNA or gDNA that came from T cells, B-cell-depleted T cells, or PBMCs.

Seattle patients were enrolled while actively infected and followed longitudinally. Per the germline V gene, CDR1 is MDHEN and CDR2 is SYDVKM. The CDR3 totals 12 residues. Trimming took off 2 bases at V and 8 bases at J, with 9 bases between the two ends. The count of this clone is one. Original analysis: From reference gene primer amplification, estimates of nucleated cell counts were derived. Sequencing used immunoSEQ multiplex PCR; TCRdb keeps in-frame clones, though not all of them. That table gives V, J and clone size, and the DNA gave D and trimming. The sample includes tens of thousands of clones, approximately 80% of them seen just once.

The chain joins TRBV28 to TRBJ1-2, with D hard to call. The source material was peripheral blood. The TCR originated in a man in his fifties or sixties with COVID-19, enrolled during active disease. CDR3 residues: CASSLNWRGYTF. Written as DNA, the CDR3 is TGTGCCAGCAGTTTAAACTGGCGGGGCTACACCTTC.